The 22 T cell receptor beta chains in this list originate from one sample, sequenced in a study of molecular identifiers for immune sequencing clone quantification. TCRdb reprocessed the PCR reads via MiXCR and lists one record per CDR3 protein. The sample carries 85,000 to 100,000 distinct CDR3 sequences, around 24% recorded once. What was sequenced was naive CD8+ T cells from blood, with Jurkat cell RNA spiked in. Subset reported: FACS-sorted CD8+CD4-CCR7+CD45RA+ naive T cells. These receptors were obtained from a human donor in good health. Some libraries in this study had Jurkat cell RNA spiked in.

In the case of this clonotype: A much larger clone lies one base from this, so it may be a read error. The conserved phenylalanine or tryptophan is not found at the CDR3 terminus, so this likely reflects a read error. V and J are TRBV9 and TRBJ2-3; 8 bases are shared with TRBD2. V shed 0 bases and J 0 bases; nucleotides not matched to a gene: 6. The V gene's germline CDR1 is SGDLS and CDR2 YYNGEE. There are 17 residues in the CDR3. The CDR3 DNA follows: TGTGCCAGCAGCGTAGCTCGGCGGGGGGCTAGCACAGATACGCAGTATTCT. Protein: CASSVARRGASTDTQYS.

The V call is TRBV7-9, the J call TRBJ1-4, with 8 bases that match TRBD1. This CDR3 is built from 17 residues. Looked up from germline, CDR1 is SEHNR and CDR2 is FQNEAQ (reference sequence). V lost 5 bases, J lost 7 bases, and 15 bases stayed unmatched. The CDR3 spells CASSLDRAGDCGEKLFF. The CDR3 region has the DNA TGTGCCAGCAGCCTGGACAGGGCAGGAGACTGCGGTGAAAAACTGTTTTTT.

Details on this clonotype: One junction end does not reproduce the germline sequence, and a read error may be involved. The rearrangement joins TRBV2 to TRBJ2-2; 7 bases are a match to TRBD1. CDR1 SNHLY and CDR2 FYNNEI come from the germline V gene. The CDR3 is 17 residues long. This chain's CDR3 is CVSSDLPGTANTGELFF. CDR3 sequence (DNA): TGTGTCAGCAGTGACCTGCCCGGGACAGCGAACACCGGGGAGCTGTTTTTT. Full variable domain (outside the CDR3, taken from reference TRBV2 and TRBJ2-2): EPEVTQTPSHQVTQMGQEVILRCVPISNHLYFYWYRQILGQKVEFLVSFYNNEISEKSEIFDDQFSVERPDGSNFTLKIRSTKLEDSAMYFCVSSDLPGTANTGELFFGEGSRLTVL.

Note on this clonotype: A much larger clone lies one base from this, so it may be a read error. The chain's CDR3 is CASSLWGEAVKNIQYF. The CDR3 DNA is TGTGCCAGCAGTTTATGGGGGGAGGCCGTCAAAAACATTCAGTACTTC. This chain uses TRBV12-3 or TRBV12-4 with TRBJ2-4; D is perhaps TRBD2 (6 bases). The CDR3 is made up of 16 amino acids. With 2 bases removed from V and 3 bases from J, the gap between germline ends came to 14 bases.

This clonotype has ten or more counts. V gene TRBV6-1 combines with J gene TRBJ2-7; D possibly corresponds to TRBD2 (5 bases). The CDR3 has 15 residues. The germline V gene encodes CDR1 MNHNS and CDR2 SASEGT. V gave up 6 bases and J gave up 7 bases, with 22 bases separating them. The CDR3 bases are TGTGCCAGCAGCAATACGGGATGGAATTCGGGGGAGCAGTACTTC. Amino acid sequence: CASSNTGWNSGEQYF.

Worth noting for this clonotype: A much larger clone lies a single base off, so this may be a read error. The V and J genes are TRBV20-1 and TRBJ2-2; D might be TRBD1 or TRBD2, each matching 5 bases. Trimming pared 7 bases from V and 6 bases from J, leaving 18 bases between. The CDR3 runs to 14 residues. CDR1 is DFQATT, CDR2 SNEGSKA, per germline (reference sequence). The CDR3, as DNA: TGCAGTGTAGAAGTCTTGGGGGAGCCCGGGGAGCTGTTTTTT. The encoded protein is CSVEVLGEPGELFF.

The sample holds many counts of this clonotype. This sequence joins TRBV7-9 and TRBJ2-7; D might be TRBD2 (5 bases). CDR3 length: 15 amino acids. CDR1 SEHNR and CDR2 FQNEAQ come from the germline V gene (reference sequence). V lost 5 bases to trimming and J lost 3 bases, with 17 bases between them. The CDR3 DNA is TGTGCCAGCAGCCCCCCCCTGGGGAGAGGCTACGAGCAGTACTTC. Translation: CASSPPLGRGYEQYF.

This clonotype occurred once. A much bigger clone sits one base away, suggesting this may be a read error. The rearrangement links TRBV6-4 to TRBJ2-2, with unresolved D. The CDR3 consists of 14 residues. The V end was cut by 2 bases, the J end by 3 bases, with 7 bases between. Germline V gene sequence: CDR1 MRHNA, CDR2 SNTAGT. The CDR3 nucleotides read TGTGCCAGCAGTGACGTGGCAGACACCGGGGAGCTGTTTTTT. Protein sequence: CASSDVADTGELFF.

This clonotype has at least ten counts. V is TRBV6-5 and J is TRBJ2-5, with TRBD1 matching over 11 bases. The CDR3 loop spans 14 amino acids. Germline CDR1 reads MNHEY; CDR2 reads SVGAGI. The V and J ends lost 4 bases and 7 bases, in that order; junction bases with no gene match: 5. The DNA for the CDR3 is TGTGCCAGCAGTTTGGACAGGGGGCATGGGACCCAGTACTTC. This gives the protein CASSLDRGHGTQYF.

This clonotype showed up many times. The rearrangement links TRBV7-9 to TRBJ2-6; maybe TRBD2 (5 bases). Looked up from germline, CDR1 is SEHNR and CDR2 is FQNEAQ (reference sequence). V was cut by 3 bases and J by 1 base, with 7 bases left in between. CDR3 size: 15 residues. Here the CDR3 DNA reads TGTGCCAGCAGCTTGAGGGAGTCTGGGGCCAACGTCCTGACTTTC. This sequence encodes CASSLRESGANVLTF.

This clonotype occurred many times. CDR3 coding DNA: TGCAGTGCCACCGGTGGTGGCATTATAGGCGAGCAGTACTTC. This sequence encodes CSATGGGIIGEQYF. This chain joins TRBV20-1 and TRBJ2-7; D is undetermined. V lost 6 bases and J 6 bases, leaving 21 bases between the germline ends. The CDR3 contains 14 residues. The V gene's germline CDR1 is DFQATT and CDR2 SNEGSKA (reference sequence).

Concerning this clonotype: A much more abundant neighbour one base away suggests this may be a read error. The rearrangement uses TRBV20-1 and TRBJ1-1; no reliable D call. Trimming pared 0 bases from V and 2 bases from J, leaving 10 bases between. The CDR3 has 14 residues. Germline V lookup: CDR1 DFQATT, CDR2 SNEGSKA (reference sequence). The CDR3 DNA sequence: TGCAGTGCTAGAGATGCGCGTTTCAACACTGAAGCTTTCTTT. It encodes CSARDARFNTEAFF.

This clonotype was observed at least ten times. The V call is TRBV10-3, the J call TRBJ2-3; D unclear. V was trimmed by 7 bases and J by 0 bases, leaving 11 bases between them. There are 14 residues in the CDR3. Germline V gene lookup returns CDR1 ENHRY and CDR2 SYGVKD. The DNA of the CDR3 is TGTGCCATCAATAGAAAGTCAAGCACAGATACGCAGTATTTT. It translates to CAINRKSSTDTQYF.

At least ten counts were recorded for this clonotype. This rearrangement joins TRBV7-2 to TRBJ1-1, with D uncertain. CDR1 and CDR2 (germline): SGHTA, FQGNSA. With 6 bases removed from V and 3 bases from J, the gap between germline ends came to 14 bases. CDR3 length equals 14 residues. The CDR3 DNA reads as TGTGCCAGCAGTTTTATGGGGTTAGACACTGAAGCTTTCTTT. This gives the protein CASSFMGLDTEAFF.

This clonotype was detected only a few times. The chain couples TRBV7-9 to TRBJ1-4; 7 nucleotides match TRBD1. Germline loops: CDR1 SEHNR, CDR2 FQNEAQ (reference sequence). This CDR3 has 15 residues. V gave up 5 bases and J gave up 4 bases; unmatched junction bases: 7. The CDR3 DNA is TGTGCCAGCAGCCCCATGACAGGGTATAATGAAAAACTGTTTTTT. This gives the protein CASSPMTGYNEKLFF.

Remarks on this clonotype: This may come from a read error, since a much larger clone is one base off. V gene TRBV9 combines with J gene TRBJ2-2; D is unclear. CDR1 and CDR2 from the germline V gene are SGDLS and YYNGEE. The CDR3 covers 15 residues. The CDR3 region is CASSVGEPNTRELFF. CDR3 nucleotides: TGTGCCAGCAGCGTAGGAGAGCCGAACACCAGGGAGCTGTTTTTT.

This clonotype has a count of ten or more. The chain joins TRBV28 to TRBJ2-2; 9 positions match TRBD1. CDR1 MDHEN and CDR2 SYDVKM come from the germline V gene. Germline trimming cut 6 bases from V and 4 bases from J; bases unmatched to any gene: 9. The CDR3 extends over 16 amino acids. The CDR3 DNA reads TGTGCCAGCAGCCTGGCACGGACAGGGGCCACCGGGGAGCTGTTTTTT. Its protein product is CASSLARTGATGELFF.

This clonotype occurred a few times. This chain uses TRBV7-2 with TRBJ2-1; D is possibly TRBD2 (5 bases). The CDR3 runs to 15 residues. In germline, CDR1 is SGHTA, CDR2 FQGNSA. The V end lost 3 bases, the J end lost 0 bases, and 9 bases lay between the germline ends. The DNA of the CDR3 is TGTGCCAGCAGCTTTGGCGGGTTCTCCTACAATGAGCAGTTCTTC. This translates into CASSFGGFSYNEQFF.

This chain joins TRBV2 and TRBJ2-7, with D perhaps matching TRBD2 (7 bases). The CDR3 runs to 14 residues. Trimming removed 11 bases from V and 2 bases from J, with 19 bases in between. Germline CDR1 and CDR2: SNHLY and FYNNEI. CDR3 DNA sequence: TGTGCCCCCAGCAAAGGGGGGGGGGCCTACGAGCAGTACTTC. Its translation is CAPSKGGGAYEQYF.

Ten or more counts support this clonotype. The chain links TRBV7-9 to TRBJ1-1; D gene unclear. Trimming pared 0 bases from V and 0 bases from J, leaving 11 bases between. The length of the CDR3 is 16 residues. Germline V CDR1 and CDR2: SEHNR, FQNEAQ (reference sequence). CDR3 protein: CASSLADVPMNTEAFF. As DNA, the CDR3 is TGTGCCAGCAGCTTAGCGGACGTGCCCATGAACACTGAAGCTTTCTTT.

Concerning this clonotype: One base away lies a much larger clone, so this may be a sequencing read error. The chain uses TRBV7-9 and TRBJ2-1, with D possibly TRBD2 on 6 matching bases. V lost 4 bases and J 5 bases, leaving 21 bases between the germline ends. The CDR3 runs to 17 residues. The germline V gene has CDR1 SEHNR and CDR2 FQNEAQ (reference sequence). CDR3 residues: CASSSNQRVALHNEQFF. DNA for the CDR3: TGTGCCAGCAGCTCCAACCAGCGGGTGGCCCTACACAATGAGCAGTTCTTC. The variable domain in full, completed from reference TRBV7-9 and TRBJ2-1, reads DTGVSQNPRHKITKRGQNVTFRCDPISEHNRLYWYRQTLGQGPEFLTYFQNEAQLEKSRLLSDRFSAERPKGSFSTLEIQRTEQGDSAMYLCASSSNQRVALHNEQFFGPGTRLTVL.

The chain carries TRBV5-1 and TRBJ2-5; 9 positions agree with TRBD2. Trimming took 0 bases from V and 5 from J; bases not matched to a gene: 17. The CDR3 runs 19 residues. Germline values: CDR1 SGHRS, CDR2 YFSETQ. The DNA for the CDR3 is TGCGCCAGCAGCTTGGGAGGGGGAAGACGTCGGACTAGCGAGGAGACCCAGTACTTC. The encoded protein is CASSLGGGRRRTSEETQYF.